This T cell receptor (beta chain) was found in a study of shared clonotypes between healthy human individuals (dated by TCRdb to the early 2020s). A note on the overall study: A couple of women and a few men aged 18 to 49 years were included in the cohort. Libraries were prepared and TCR repertoires were sequenced by different laboratories using diverse techniques, in order to increase sequencing depth and limit assay-specific biases. Per donor, leukapheresis produced somewhere between about 0.94 and 9.5 billion PBMCs. To estimate repertoire size and how much clonotypes are shared between individuals, the study performed deep sequencing of blood TCR repertoires from about five healthy adults. The paper as a whole reports these results and caveats: Only blood was sampled, and tissue TCR repertoires likely differ from those in blood. Based on pairwise subsampling, the degree of clonotype sharing among donors was expected to be affected by sequencing depth. The small number of donors limited the genetic and exposure-history diversity represented.

Donors were healthy HIV-negative adults with no recently reported acute infections or vaccinations. Every donor was a Caucasian adult residing in Nashville, Tennessee, USA. For unsorted samples, around 90 million PBMCs were counted, and genomic DNA was extracted using the QIAamp DNA Blood Mini kit. Blood was collected by leukapheresis, and PBMCs were isolated by Ficoll-Histopaque density gradient centrifugation and then cryopreserved in liquid nitrogen vapor phase. This clone was picked up a small number of times. It lacks a known antigen. Per-base quality was not reported, and no clone a single base away is much larger than it. TCR CDR3 regions were amplified from genomic DNA by multiplex PCR using the deep immunoSEQ assay. Extracted genomic DNA from each cell subset was spread evenly across all wells of several immunoSEQ 96-well plates, with each plate serving as a replicate. Each replicate PCR for unsorted PBMC received about 0.3 ug genomic DNA, equal to tens of thousands of T cell genomes. Ten immunoSEQ deep assay plates were used to sequence the unsorted PBMC genomic DNA. Purified libraries were quantified with a Qubit 3.0 fluorometer, sized on a Bioanalyzer 2100, and re-quantified with the KAPA Library Quantification kit. Each immunoSEQ 96-well plate was sequenced on its own single-read 150-cycle Illumina NextSeq 550 flow cell. The original methods were these. Because the immunoSEQ output held only junctional sequences and lacked quality scores, the filtering could not match the filtering applied to full-length reads. To assign V/J genes and CDR3, sequences were annotated using PyIR, a Python wrapper for IgBLAST v1.9, with IMGT germline references. Reads with weak V/J assignments (E-value above 1e-6), missing CDR3, stop codons, out-of-frame junctions, or ambiguous translated residues were removed. V3J clonotypes were defined as sequences sharing the same inferred V gene, J gene, and CDR3 amino acid sequence. Percentage overlap between repertoires was computed as shared unique clonotypes divided by the size of the smaller repertoire. Richness of each repertoire was evaluated using RTK rarefaction, the Chao1 estimator, and Recon v2.1 estimates of unobserved clonotypes. Held by TCRdb, this immuneACCESS table contains in-frame sequences only and omits some clones. Under half of the omission traces to an unresolved V gene where checked; the cause of the rest is unknown. V and J calls and clone size are given by that table; D and trimming were obtained from the DNA. For this sample there are 450,000 to 500,000 clones; 70% to 80% appear just once. The top ten clones comprise about 12% of the sample.

The sample was PBMCs. This clonotype was sampled from a woman aged 40 to 50 in good health. Some clones in this sample may be carry-over from other donors' samples.

CDR3 region: CASSFSNSPLHF. The sequenced DNA: TGTGCCAGCAGTTTCAGTAATTCACCCCTCCACTTT. The chain is assembled from TRBV27 and TRBJ1-6; the D gene cannot be named for sure. Sequences MNHEY (CDR1) and SMNVEV (CDR2) are obtained from the germline V gene (reference sequence). Inclusive of the bounding cysteine and phenylalanine, the CDR3 is 12 residues long. Only the CDR3 part of the read is kept: 36 bases, read in frame from the first base. V is clipped by 3 bases and J by 6 bases, and the sequence between their germline boundaries is 3 bases long.